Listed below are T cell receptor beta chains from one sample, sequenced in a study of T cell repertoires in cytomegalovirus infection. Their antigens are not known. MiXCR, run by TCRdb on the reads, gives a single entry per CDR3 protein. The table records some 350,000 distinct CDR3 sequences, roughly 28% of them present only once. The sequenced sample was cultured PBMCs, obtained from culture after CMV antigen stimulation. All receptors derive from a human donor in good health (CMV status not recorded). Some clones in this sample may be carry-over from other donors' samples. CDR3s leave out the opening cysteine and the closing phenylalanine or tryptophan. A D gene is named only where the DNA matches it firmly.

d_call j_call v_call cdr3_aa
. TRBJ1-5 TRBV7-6 ASSLGRGEGEPQH
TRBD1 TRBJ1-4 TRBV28 ASSPLPGQQNEKLF
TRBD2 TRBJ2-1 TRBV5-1 ASSWDSGLRGDEQF
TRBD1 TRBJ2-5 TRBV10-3 AISESGTEGTQY
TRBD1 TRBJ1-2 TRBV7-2 ASTLTGGDGYT
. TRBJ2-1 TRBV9 ASSVEGSAGQF
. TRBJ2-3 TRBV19 ASSLDVGGNTQY
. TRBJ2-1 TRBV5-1 ASSLRGNSYNEQF
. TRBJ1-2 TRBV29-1 SLARVDGYT
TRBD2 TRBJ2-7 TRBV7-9 ASSPSAGEGGDEQY
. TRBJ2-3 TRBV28 ASSPLGRPYTDTQY
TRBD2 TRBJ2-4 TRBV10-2 ASSATGTSGVGNIQY
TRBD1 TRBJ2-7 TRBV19 ASSKSRGPYEQY
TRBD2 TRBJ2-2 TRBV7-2 ASSRSGVTGELF
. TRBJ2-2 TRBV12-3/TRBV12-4 ASSPAGELF
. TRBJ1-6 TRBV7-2 ASSLVVGSNSPLH
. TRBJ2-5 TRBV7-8 ASSSPRRGEAETQY